This TCR beta chain was observed in a study of CXCR3-negative and CXCR3-positive naive CD8 T cells. About this clonotype: Its cognate antigen is unknown.

The germline gives CDR1 MGHRA, CDR2 YSYEKL. This CDR3 is 13 amino acids long. Each CD8+ T cell subset was sorted in triplicate, about 270,000 cells each. In preparing the TRB cDNA libraries, 5' RACE with UMI labels was used. TCRdb reprocessed the 5' RACE reads, keeping one entry per CDR3 protein, no DNA. Seen in this sample are under 30,000 distinct CDR3 sequences; the ten most common clones hold 10%. Study-wide results and caveats: Both naive subsets showed comparably high diversity, and memory CD8+ cells showed much lower diversity. Similar TRBV-TRBJ usage was seen in naive cells (both CXCR3-negative and CXCR3-positive), but memory cells differed.

The genes are TRBV4-1 and TRBJ1-1. Sequencing was performed on memory CD8+ T cells from blood. This clonotype was sampled from a human donor in good health. Some clones in this sample may be carry-over from other donors' samples. The CDR3 loop reads CASSQGGNTEAFF.